This T cell receptor (beta chain) was observed in a study of T cells in Graves' hyperthyroidism and ophthalmopathy. Study-level results: Ophthalmopathy and stable hyperthyroidism were told apart by a 13 V-J model.

V lost 2 bases and J lost 4, with 12 bases in between. The CDR3 runs to 14 residues. The germline gives CDR1 DFQATT, CDR2 SNEGSKA (reference sequence). What was amplified from RNA transcripts were TCR beta CDR3 regions. Carried out on the TCR CDR3, a first-round RT-PCR used the HTBI primer set. Each CDR3 protein is one row after TCRdb ran MiXCR on the multiplex PCR reads. The sample holds 250,000 to 350,000 distinct CDR3 sequences; 16% are singletons and the top ten take roughly a third. This clonotype has just a few counts. Its specificity is unknown. Recently diagnosed hyperthyroidism of less than 2 months' duration affected patients aged 18 to 65.

Sequenced: blood. The sequence derives from a man under 40 with Graves' hyperthyroidism. The J gene is TRBJ2-1, the V gene TRBV20-1, with D perhaps TRBD2 (6 bases). CDR3 coding DNA: TGCAGTGCTAGAAGGCGGGAAGATTACAATGAGCAGTTCTTC. Amino acids: CSARRREDYNEQFF.